This T cell receptor (beta chain) is drawn from a study of blood T cell repertoires in COVID-19. Germline values: CDR1 MDHEN, CDR2 SYDVKM. Germline trimming cut 5 bases from V and 3 bases from J; bases unmatched to any gene: 4. The CDR3 covers 15 residues. TCRdb's copy holds only in-frame clones and misses some; the assay was immunoSEQ multiplex PCR. The table records about 190,000 clones, about four fifths of them present only once. This clonotype was obtained from a woman between 25 and 40 years old who had recovered from COVID-19. The rearrangement joins TRBV28 to TRBJ2-7; 13 nucleotides match TRBD2. Input material: PBMCs or T cells enriched from blood (not recorded which). The CDR3 sequence: CASSRTSGSVYEQYF. The CDR3, as DNA: TGTGCCAGCAGTCGGACTAGCGGGAGTGTCTACGAGCAGTACTTC.